The clone carrying this T cell receptor (beta chain) showed up just once. This CDR3 contains 13 residues. V lost 3 bases and J lost 3, with 6 bases in between. The V gene's germline CDR1 is KGHSH and CDR2 LQKENI. Authors' data handling: Nucleated cell number was recorded as an estimate derived from reference gene primer amplification. Sequenced by immunoSEQ multiplex PCR; TCRdb stores in-frame clones only, minus some. For V, J and clone size, that table is used; D and trimming come from the DNA. This sample has some 74,000 clones; about 83% occur once, and the top ten carry 40% to 45%. The data originate from a study of blood T cell repertoires in COVID-19. Study context: Acute and convalescent COVID-19 specimens originated in the United States, Italy and Spain. The cDNA or gDNA used as material had been derived from T cells, B-cell-depleted T cells, or PBMCs.

The J gene is TRBJ1-5, the V gene TRBV18; a possible D gene is TRBD1 (5 bases). The clonotype was recovered from a man older than 75 with acute or convalescent COVID-19. The specimen was peripheral blood. CDR3: CASSPDTNQPQHF. CDR3 in DNA: TGTGCCAGCTCACCGGACACCAATCAGCCCCAGCATTTT.